A selection of T cell receptor beta chains follows, all from one sample in a study of human T cells and chemical hapten exposure. A single record per CDR3 protein comes from TCRdb applying MiXCR to the RACE reads. The sample holds 150,000 or so distinct CDR3 sequences, 14% seen once. Sequences were derived from whole blood, sampled in connection with sensitization to the hapten diphenylcyclopropenone (DPC). These TCRs come from a woman aged 30 to 39 with alopecia areata. Some clones in this sample may be carry-over from other donors' samples. CDR3s include the opening cysteine and the closing phenylalanine or tryptophan. D genes are given only for firm matches. Rows may omit the clone size; those that give it use once, few, many or a size class.

v_call	clone_size	j_call	d_call	cdr3_aa	cdr3_nt
TRBV10-1	few	TRBJ2-5	NA	CASSEPGGIRTQYF	TGCGCCAGCAGTGAGCCAGGGGGGATCCGGACCCAGTACTTC
TRBV20-1	few	TRBJ2-1	TRBD2	CSARGYLAGNYNEQFF	TGCAGTGCTAGAGGGTATCTAGCGGGAAACTACAATGAGCAGTTCTTC
TRBV7-9	few	TRBJ2-7	TRBD1	CASSQTGHEQYF	TGTGCCAGCAGCCAGACAGGGCACGAGCAGTACTTC
TRBV3-1	many	TRBJ1-5	NA	CASREAGLGQPQHF	TGTGCCAGCAGAGAAGCGGGGCTCGGTCAGCCCCAGCATTTT
TRBV19	few	TRBJ1-5	NA	CASSIVRHRNQPQHF	TGTGCCAGTAGTATAGTGCGACACAGAAATCAGCCCCAGCATTTT
TRBV3-1	NA	TRBJ1-5	NA	CASSPTGVNYQPQHF	TGTGCCAGCAGCCCGACAGGTGTTAATTATCAGCCCCAGCATTTT
TRBV18	few	TRBJ1-1	NA	CASQQGNTEAFF	TGTGCCAGTCAACAGGGGAACACTGAAGCTTTCTTT
TRBV20-1	NA	TRBJ2-1	TRBD2	CSAHRASGTDEQFF	TGCAGTGCTCACAGGGCTAGCGGGACCGATGAGCAGTTCTTC
TRBV7-6	NA	TRBJ2-1	TRBD2	CASSSWTSGMSYNEQFF	TGTGCCAGCAGCTCTTGGACTAGCGGGATGTCCTACAATGAGCAGTTCTTC
TRBV7-2	many	TRBJ1-1	TRBD1	CASSQDRGNTEAFF	TGTGCCAGCAGTCAAGACAGGGGGAACACTGAAGCTTTCTTT
TRBV28	few	TRBJ1-2	NA	CASLSPGLFNGYTF	TGTGCCAGCCTGTCTCCCGGATTATTCAATGGCTACACCTTC
TRBV3-1	few	TRBJ2-3	NA	CASSQRLSSTDTQYF	TGTGCCAGCAGCCAAAGACTCTCGAGCACAGATACGCAGTATTTT
TRBV6-1	NA	TRBJ2-5	TRBD1	CASQRGPFYQETQYF	TGTGCCAGCCAGAGGGGGCCTTTTTACCAAGAGACCCAGTACTTC
TRBV9	many	TRBJ1-1	TRBD1	CASRPRQGSFAEAFF	TGTGCCAGCAGGCCCCGACAGGGAAGTTTCGCTGAAGCTTTCTTT
TRBV7-2	NA	TRBJ1-5	NA	CASTNPSQGAQHF	TGTGCCAGCACCAATCCTAGTCAGGGAGCCCAGCATTTT
TRBV7-9	few	TRBJ2-7	NA	CASSLGADLSYEQYF	TGTGCCAGCAGCTTAGGGGCGGACCTCTCCTACGAGCAGTACTTC
TRBV6-1	few	TRBJ1-3	NA	CASSEQPGSGNTIYF	TGTGCCAGCAGTGAACAGCCAGGGAGTGGAAACACCATATATTTT
TRBV19	NA	TRBJ1-5	NA	CASTPSGTQHF	TGTGCCAGTACCCCCTCCGGCACCCAGCATTTT
TRBV28	NA	TRBJ1-2	NA	CASRGLDPSTF	TGTGCCAGTAGGGGTCTGGATCCTAGCACCTTC
TRBV5-1	NA	TRBJ1-1	TRBD1	CASSALTGDGTEAFF	TGCGCCAGCAGCGCTTTAACAGGGGATGGCACTGAAGCTTTCTTT
TRBV7-2	few	TRBJ2-7	TRBD1	CASSLVGQGFYEQYF	TGTGCCAGCAGCTTAGTAGGACAGGGTTTCTACGAGCAGTACTTC
TRBV2	few	TRBJ1-3	NA	CASSQTGNTIYF	TGTGCCAGCAGTCAAACTGGAAACACCATATATTTT
TRBV29-1	few	TRBJ2-3	NA	CSVAKTGTDTQYF	TGCAGCGTTGCTAAGACTGGGACAGATACGCAGTATTTT
TRBV6-6	NA	TRBJ2-7	NA	CASRRTKGGYEQYF	TGTGCCAGCAGACGTACCAAAGGGGGCTACGAGCAGTACTTC
TRBV29-1	NA	TRBJ2-7	NA	CSVEEHGAFQQYF	TGCAGCGTTGAAGAGCACGGGGCGTTCCAGCAGTACTTC
TRBV28	NA	TRBJ2-1	NA	CASTSPTSNSYNEQFF	TGTGCCAGCACTTCGCCGACCTCCAACTCCTACAATGAGCAGTTCTTC
TRBV20-1	few	TRBJ2-1	NA	CSARAGGTWNEQFF	TGCAGTGCTAGAGCGGGGGGCACGTGGAATGAGCAGTTCTTC
TRBV9	NA	TRBJ2-3	TRBD2	CASSVSPSGRAVDTQYF	TGTGCCAGCAGCGTATCACCTAGCGGGAGGGCTGTAGATACGCAGTATTTT
TRBV29-1	many	TRBJ2-5	NA	CSVHRVLETQYF	TGCAGCGTCCACAGGGTTTTGGAGACCCAGTACTTC
TRBV20-1	many	TRBJ1-3	NA	CSARATNTIYF	TGCAGTGCTAGAGCAACAAACACCATATATTTT
TRBV12-3/TRBV12-4	few	TRBJ2-3	TRBD1	CASSFGDRAGDTQYF	TGTGCCAGCAGTTTCGGGGACAGGGCCGGAGATACGCAGTATTTT
TRBV20-1	NA	TRBJ2-7	TRBD2	CSARVNGLAAPYEQYF	TGCAGTGCTAGAGTAAACGGGCTAGCGGCCCCCTACGAGCAGTACTTC
TRBV11-2	many	TRBJ2-7	TRBD1	CASSLDPHRGTVSYEQYF	TGTGCCAGCAGCTTAGACCCCCACAGGGGGACTGTCTCCTACGAGCAGTACTTC
TRBV7-8	NA	TRBJ2-7	NA	CASSLVPGTRAYEQYF	TGTGCCAGCAGCTTAGTCCCCGGGACAAGAGCCTACGAGCAGTACTTC
TRBV20-1	NA	TRBJ1-1	NA	CSARVDSPNTEAFF	TGCAGTGCTAGAGTTGACAGCCCTAACACTGAAGCTTTCTTT
TRBV6-2/TRBV6-3	many	TRBJ2-1	TRBD1	CASSATGGSYNEQFF	TGTGCCAGCAGTGCAACAGGGGGCTCCTACAATGAGCAGTTCTTC
TRBV7-2	NA	TRBJ2-2	TRBD2	CASSSRLASANTGELFF	TGTGCCAGCAGCTCACGACTAGCTTCGGCAAACACCGGGGAGCTGTTTTTT
TRBV20-1	NA	TRBJ2-7	NA	CSAAVGTREQYF	TGCAGTGCCGCAGTTGGTACTCGTGAGCAGTACTTC
TRBV6-5	few	TRBJ2-4	NA	CASSQLDPAKNIQYF	TGTGCCAGCAGCCAACTGGACCCAGCGAAAAACATTCAGTACTTC
TRBV4-2	many	TRBJ1-6	NA	CASSQEEGGYSPLHF	TGTGCCAGCAGCCAAGAAGAAGGGGGGTATTCACCCCTCCACTTT
TRBV7-3	many	TRBJ2-1	TRBD2	CASSLMAGGYYNEQFF	TGTGCCAGCAGCTTAATGGCCGGGGGGTACTACAATGAGCAGTTCTTC
TRBV7-3	few	TRBJ1-2	NA	CASSSPGYGYTF	TGTGCCAGCAGCTCCCCGGGGTATGGCTACACCTTC
TRBV10-3	NA	TRBJ1-2	NA	CAISDEVQYGYTF	TGTGCCATCAGTGATGAGGTTCAATATGGCTACACCTTC
TRBV6-2/TRBV6-3	few	TRBJ2-1	NA	CASSLDSFYNEQFF	TGTGCCAGCAGCCTCGACAGCTTCTACAATGAGCAGTTCTTC
TRBV6-2/TRBV6-3	NA	TRBJ2-1	NA	CASWDWTNEQFF	TGTGCCAGCTGGGACTGGACCAATGAGCAGTTCTTC
TRBV6-5	few	TRBJ2-5	NA	CASSYGTRAGAETQYF	TGTGCCAGCAGTTACGGGACAAGGGCCGGGGCGGAGACCCAGTACTTC
TRBV11-2	NA	TRBJ2-2	NA	CASSLIGRNTGELFF	TGTGCCAGCAGCTTAATTGGCAGGAACACCGGGGAGCTGTTTTTT
TRBV12-3/TRBV12-4	few	TRBJ1-2	NA	CASSFSDIFYGYTF	TGTGCCAGCAGCTTCTCGGACATTTTCTATGGCTACACCTTC
TRBV4-1	few	TRBJ2-6	NA	CASSQDLKGTAFSGANVLTF	TGCGCCAGCAGCCAAGATTTGAAGGGAACAGCCTTCTCTGGGGCCAACGTCCTGACTTTC
TRBV2	NA	TRBJ2-3	TRBD2	CASSAPLAGGRNTQYF	TGTGCCAGCAGTGCACCCCTAGCGGGGGGCCGCAATACGCAGTATTTT
TRBV2	few	TRBJ2-7	TRBD1	CASSGPGDRLYEQYF	TGTGCCAGCAGCGGACCTGGGGACAGACTCTACGAGCAGTACTTC
TRBV7-2	many	TRBJ2-6	NA	CASSFKGTGANVLTF	TGTGCCAGCAGCTTTAAGGGAACTGGGGCCAACGTCCTGACTTTC
TRBV27	NA	TRBJ2-5	NA	CASSLTGGGETQYF	TGTGCCAGCAGCCTCACAGGGGGGGGAGAGACCCAGTACTTC
TRBV5-1	many	TRBJ2-1	TRBD1	CASSLMTGSNEQFF	TGCGCCAGCAGCTTGATGACAGGGTCCAATGAGCAGTTCTTC
TRBV12-3/TRBV12-4	NA	TRBJ2-2	TRBD2	CASAGGGREGGELFF	TGTGCCAGCGCGGGAGGCGGGAGAGAAGGTGGGGAGCTGTTTTTT